This T cell receptor (beta chain) emerged from a study of cytotoxic CD8 clonotypes in ibrutinib-treated CLL. Across the whole study: Partial responders about 25, complete 2; some 12 progressed and some 14 stayed in remission by median 68 months.

The CDR3 covers 15 residues. The V gene's germline CDR1 is SGHDT and CDR2 YYEEEE. V shed 0 bases and J shed 2 bases, with 11 bases lying between them. Measured with immunoSEQ multiplex PCR; TCRdb has only the in-frame clones, and not every one. Here the sample spans 270,000 or so clones, more than 70% being singletons. A few counts support this clone. The antigen is undetermined. Study outcomes and limitations: Among the clonotypes, public ones were uncommon and contracted or held stable on treatment. Sustained-remission and progressing patients had different sampling times.

V and J are TRBV5-6 and TRBJ1-2; D gene ambiguous. This material consisted of PBMCs, taken at disease progression, from a patient treated with ibrutinib. This sequence was found in a human donor with chronic lymphocytic leukemia. The CDR3 protein is CASSLAGLRNYGYTF. CDR3 coding DNA: TGTGCCAGCAGCTTGGCCGGACTCCGAAACTATGGCTACACCTTC.